The sample holds a few counts of the clone carrying this T cell receptor (beta chain). Its antigen is not known. This CDR3 has 15 amino acids. The V and J ends lost 5 bases and 4 bases respectively, with 17 bases between them. The germline V gene has CDR1 MDHEN and CDR2 SYDVKM. The sample belongs to a study of T cells in Graves' hyperthyroidism and ophthalmopathy. Using RNA transcripts as the source, TCR beta CDR3 regions were amplified. Researchers ran a first-round RT-PCR on the TCR CDR3 using the HTBI primer set. TCRdb re-derived calls from the multiplex PCR reads in MiXCR, one entry per CDR3 protein. The table includes fewer than 550,000 distinct CDR3 sequences, around 16% detected once. Exclusion of patients followed from uncontrolled infection, other autoimmune disease, pregnancy or lactation. Findings and limits, study-wide: The authors' 13 V-J model separated ophthalmopathy from stable hyperthyroidism. Blood held most thyroid clonotypes expanded above 0.001 frequency.

The source is a woman between 18 and 30 years old with Graves' hyperthyroidism. Sequencing input: blood. The J gene is TRBJ2-5, the V gene TRBV28, with D perhaps matching TRBD1 (6 bases). The CDR3 sequence is CASSLARTGIETQYF. As DNA, the CDR3 is TGTGCCAGCAGTCTCGCCCGTACAGGGATAGAGACCCAGTACTTC.